The 7 T cell receptor beta chains in this list originate from one sample, sequenced in a study of T cells after yellow fever vaccination. TCRdb analysed the 5' RACE reads with MiXCR anew, one entry per CDR3 protein. The profile covers 300,000 or so distinct CDR3 sequences, with over 10% appearing a single time and 0.4% to 0.55% taken by the ten largest. Sequencing was performed on CD4+ T cells sorted from PBMCs, taken 45 days after the yellow fever booster vaccination. Receptors originate from a man aged 25-45 years who received the YFV17D yellow fever vaccine.

This clonotype was seen only a few times. J is TRBJ1-3 and V is TRBV7-2; tentative D call: TRBD1 (6 bases). Per the germline V gene, CDR1 is SGHTA and CDR2 is FQGNSA. V shed 8 bases and J shed 0 bases, with 11 bases lying between them. The CDR3 contains 14 residues. Here the CDR3 DNA reads TGTGCCAGCCTTAAGGGGGGCTCTGGAAACACCATATATTTT. It translates to CASLKGGSGNTIYF.

This clonotype has ten or more counts. The chain uses TRBV20-1 and TRBJ2-5; 8 bases are a match to TRBD2. Germline CDR1 and CDR2: DFQATT and SNEGSKA (reference sequence). With 6 bases clipped from V and 3 bases from J, the junction kept 12 bases outside the gene matches. The CDR3 length is 15 residues. CDR3 loop: CSARRGGSGKETQYF. CDR3 nucleotide sequence: TGCAGTGCCCGGAGGGGTGGTAGCGGGAAAGAGACCCAGTACTTC.

This clonotype was counted between two and nine times. V and J are TRBV18 and TRBJ2-7, with D possibly matching TRBD2 (6 bases). Trimming took off 5 bases at V and 6 bases at J, with 8 bases between the two ends. The germline CDR1 and CDR2 sequences are KGHSH and LQKENI. The CDR3 contains 11 residues. The CDR3 loop reads CASSAGGEQYF. The CDR3 region has the DNA TGTGCCAGCTCAGCCGGGGGCGAGCAGTACTTC.

The gene calls are TRBV5-1 and TRBJ1-5; D is ambiguous. CDR1 is SGHRS and CDR2 is YFSETQ in the germline V gene. V was clipped by 0 bases and J by 9 bases, with 10 bases between them. The CDR3 is 13 amino acids. The CDR3 nucleotides read TGCGCCAGCAGCTTGGGACCAGGCTCGCCCCAGCATTTT. This encodes CASSLGPGSPQHF.

With respect to this clonotype: At one end, the junction sequence differs from germline, possibly due to a read error. This chain joins TRBV20-1 and TRBJ2-1; D is ambiguous. Germline lookup yields CDR1 DFQATT and CDR2 SNEGSKA (reference sequence). CDR3 length: 8 amino acids. The CDR3: CIPPPQLF. CDR3 bases: TGCATTCCTCCCCCGCAGCTCTTC.

This clonotype was counted only a few times. This chain joins TRBV5-1 and TRBJ1-5; unclear D gene. Per germline, CDR1 SGHRS and CDR2 YFSETQ. Trimming removed 1 base at V and 0 bases at J, with 8 bases between. The CDR3 sequence is 15 residues long. CDR3 protein: CASSLLGLSNQPQHF. CDR3 nucleotides: TGCGCCAGCAGCTTGCTAGGGCTTAGCAATCAGCCCCAGCATTTT.

This clonotype was counted only a few times. V gene TRBV7-2 combines with J gene TRBJ2-3; D gene uncertain. Trimming shortened V by 0 bases and J by 3 bases, and 7 bases separated the two germline ends. This CDR3 spans 14 amino acids. Germline V gene lookup returns CDR1 SGHTA and CDR2 FQGNSA. CDR3: CASSLAGKTDTQYF. The CDR3 bases are TGTGCCAGCAGCTTAGCAGGCAAAACAGATACGCAGTATTTT.